This paragraph reports one T cell receptor beta chain. These data belong to a study of T-cell memory formation after mild COVID-19. TCRdb redid the calling of the 5' RACE reads with MiXCR, one entry per CDR3 protein. The sample contains about 180,000 distinct CDR3 sequences, around 20% of which appear only once. What was sequenced was PBMCs or a T cell subset sorted from them (not recorded which). The receptor was isolated from a man younger than 35 who had mild COVID-19 (a few samples of this study predate the infection). Cell type and time point are not known.

The CDR3 is CAWSVRDPGWGQPQHF. The CDR3 nucleotides are TGTGCCTGGAGTGTAAGAGATCCCGGGTGGGGTCAGCCCCAGCATTTT. The J gene is TRBJ1-5, the V gene TRBV30; D unclear. V gave up 0 bases and J gave up 6 bases, with 18 bases separating them. The CDR3 is 16 amino acids. CDR1 is GTSNPN and CDR2 is SVGIG in the germline V gene (reference sequence).